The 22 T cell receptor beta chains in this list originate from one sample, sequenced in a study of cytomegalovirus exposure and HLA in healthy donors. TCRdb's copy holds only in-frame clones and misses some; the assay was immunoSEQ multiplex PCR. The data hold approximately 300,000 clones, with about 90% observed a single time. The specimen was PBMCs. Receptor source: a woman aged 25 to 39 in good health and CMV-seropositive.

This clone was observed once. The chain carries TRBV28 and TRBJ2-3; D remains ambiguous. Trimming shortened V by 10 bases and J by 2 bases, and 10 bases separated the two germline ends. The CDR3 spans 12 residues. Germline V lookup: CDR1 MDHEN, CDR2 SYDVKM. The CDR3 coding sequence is TGTGCCACCCACAGAAACACAGATACGCAGTATTTT. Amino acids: CATHRNTDTQYF.

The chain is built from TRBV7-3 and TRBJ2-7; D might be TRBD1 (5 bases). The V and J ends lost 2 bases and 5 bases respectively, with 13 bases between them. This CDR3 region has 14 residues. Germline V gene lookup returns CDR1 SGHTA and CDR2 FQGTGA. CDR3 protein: CASSLVAGQNEQYF. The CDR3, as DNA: TGTGCCAGCAGCTTAGTTGCAGGGCAGAACGAGCAGTACTTC.

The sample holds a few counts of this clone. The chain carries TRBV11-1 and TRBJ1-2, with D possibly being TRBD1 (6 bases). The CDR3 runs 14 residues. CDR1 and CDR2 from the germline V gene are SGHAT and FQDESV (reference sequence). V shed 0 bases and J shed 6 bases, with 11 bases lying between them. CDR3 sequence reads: CASSLAGGPDGYTF. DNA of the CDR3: TGTGCCAGCAGCTTAGCGGGGGGGCCGGATGGCTACACCTTC. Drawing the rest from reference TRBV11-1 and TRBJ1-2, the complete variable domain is EAEVAQSPRYKITEKSQAVAFWCDPISGHATLYWYRQILGQGPELLVQFQDESVVDDSQLPKDRFSAERLKGVDSTLKIQPAELGDSAMYLCASSLAGGPDGYTFGSGTRLTVV.

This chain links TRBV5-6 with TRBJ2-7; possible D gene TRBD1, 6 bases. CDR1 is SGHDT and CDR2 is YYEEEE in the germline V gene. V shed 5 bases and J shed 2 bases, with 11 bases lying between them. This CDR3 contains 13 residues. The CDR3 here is CASSTTGTYEQYF. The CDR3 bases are TGTGCCAGCAGTACGACAGGTACCTACGAGCAGTACTTC.

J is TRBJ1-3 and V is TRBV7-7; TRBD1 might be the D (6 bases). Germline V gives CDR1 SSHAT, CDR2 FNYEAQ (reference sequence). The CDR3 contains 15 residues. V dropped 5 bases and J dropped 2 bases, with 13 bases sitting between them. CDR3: CASSQDRTPGNTIYF. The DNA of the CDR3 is TGTGCCAGCAGCCAGGACAGAACCCCTGGAAACACCATATATTTT.

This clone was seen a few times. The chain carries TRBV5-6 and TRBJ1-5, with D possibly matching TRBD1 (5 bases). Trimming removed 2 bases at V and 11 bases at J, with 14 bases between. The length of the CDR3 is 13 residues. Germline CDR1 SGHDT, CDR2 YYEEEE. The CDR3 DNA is TGTGCCAGCAGCTTTACAGGTCAAACAGCCCAGCATTTT. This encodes CASSFTGQTAQHF. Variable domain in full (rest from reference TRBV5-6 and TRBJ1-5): DAGVTQSPTHLIKTRGQQVTLRCSPKSGHDTVSWYQQALGQGPQFIFQYYEEEERQRGNFPDRFSGHQFPNYSSELNVNALLLGDSALYLCASSFTGQTAQHFGDGTRLSIL.

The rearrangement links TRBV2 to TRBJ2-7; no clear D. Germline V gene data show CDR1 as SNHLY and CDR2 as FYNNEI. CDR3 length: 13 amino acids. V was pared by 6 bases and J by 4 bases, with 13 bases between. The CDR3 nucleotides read TGTGCCAGCAGGGTCACGGAACGGTACGAGCAGTACTTC. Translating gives CASRVTERYEQYF.

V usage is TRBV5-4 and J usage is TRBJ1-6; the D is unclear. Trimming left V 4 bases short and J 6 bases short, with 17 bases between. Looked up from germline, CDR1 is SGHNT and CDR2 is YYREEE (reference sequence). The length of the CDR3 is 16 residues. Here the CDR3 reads CASSQGRSGINSPLHF. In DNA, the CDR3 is TGTGCCAGCAGCCAAGGACGCTCAGGAATTAATTCACCCCTCCACTTT.

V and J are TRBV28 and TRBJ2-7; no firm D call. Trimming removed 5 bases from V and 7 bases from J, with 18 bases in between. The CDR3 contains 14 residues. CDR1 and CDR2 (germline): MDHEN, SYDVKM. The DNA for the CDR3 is TGTGCCAGCAGTCCAGGAATGCGGCTAGGGGAGCAGTACTTC. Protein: CASSPGMRLGEQYF.

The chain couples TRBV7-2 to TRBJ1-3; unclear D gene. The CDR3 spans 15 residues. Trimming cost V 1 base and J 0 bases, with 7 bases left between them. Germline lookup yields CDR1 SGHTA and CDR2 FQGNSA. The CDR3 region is CASSLVSISGNTIYF. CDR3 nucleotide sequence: TGTGCCAGCAGCTTAGTTTCGATCTCTGGAAACACCATATATTTT.

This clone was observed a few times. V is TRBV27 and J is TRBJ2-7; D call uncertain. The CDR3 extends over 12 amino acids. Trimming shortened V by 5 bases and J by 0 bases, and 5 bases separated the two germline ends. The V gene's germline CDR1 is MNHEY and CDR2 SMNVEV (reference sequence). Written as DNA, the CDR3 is TGTGCCAGCAGTACCGACTCCTACGAGCAGTACTTC. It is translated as CASSTDSYEQYF.

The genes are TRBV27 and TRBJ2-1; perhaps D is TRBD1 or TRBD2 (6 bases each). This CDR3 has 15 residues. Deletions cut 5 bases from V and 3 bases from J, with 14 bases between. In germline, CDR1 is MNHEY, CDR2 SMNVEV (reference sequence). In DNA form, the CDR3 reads TGTGCCAGCAGTCCTATGGGGGGCAGCTACAATGAGCAGTTCTTC. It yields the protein CASSPMGGSYNEQFF.

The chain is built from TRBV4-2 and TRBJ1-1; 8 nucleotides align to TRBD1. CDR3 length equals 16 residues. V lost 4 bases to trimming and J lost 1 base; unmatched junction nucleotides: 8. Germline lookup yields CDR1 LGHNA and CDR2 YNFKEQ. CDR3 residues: CASSLDRAGPNTEAFF. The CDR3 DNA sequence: TGTGCCAGCAGCCTGGACAGGGCAGGGCCGAACACTGAAGCTTTCTTT.

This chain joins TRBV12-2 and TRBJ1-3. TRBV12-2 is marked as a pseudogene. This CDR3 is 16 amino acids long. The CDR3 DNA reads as TGTGCAAGCTCCGCTATTATAGAACCTGTGCAATACACCATATATTTT. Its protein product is CASSAIIEPVQYTIYF.

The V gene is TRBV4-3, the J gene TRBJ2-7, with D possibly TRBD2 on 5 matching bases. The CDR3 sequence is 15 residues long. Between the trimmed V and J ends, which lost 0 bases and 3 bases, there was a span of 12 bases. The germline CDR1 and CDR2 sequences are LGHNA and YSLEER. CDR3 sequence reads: CASSQEKGESYEQYF. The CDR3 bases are TGCGCCAGCAGCCAAGAAAAGGGAGAGAGCTACGAGCAGTACTTC.

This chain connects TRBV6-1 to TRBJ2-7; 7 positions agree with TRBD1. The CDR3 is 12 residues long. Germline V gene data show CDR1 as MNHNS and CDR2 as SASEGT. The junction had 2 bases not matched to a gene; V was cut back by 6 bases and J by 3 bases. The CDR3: CASRDRNYEQYF. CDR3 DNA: TGTGCCAGCAGGGACAGGAACTACGAGCAGTACTTC.

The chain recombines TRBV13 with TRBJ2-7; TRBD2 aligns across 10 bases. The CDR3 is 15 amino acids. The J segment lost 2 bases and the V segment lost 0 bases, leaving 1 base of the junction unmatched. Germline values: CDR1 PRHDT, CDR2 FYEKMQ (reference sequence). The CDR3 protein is CASSLGSGGAYEQYF. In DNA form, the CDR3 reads TGTGCCAGCAGCTTAGGGAGCGGGGGGGCCTACGAGCAGTACTTC. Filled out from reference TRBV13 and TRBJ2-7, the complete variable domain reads AAGVIQSPRHLIKEKRETATLKCYPIPRHDTVYWYQQGPGQDPQFLISFYEKMQSDKGSIPDRFSAQQFSDYHSELNMSSLELGDSALYFCASSLGSGGAYEQYFGPGTRLTVT.

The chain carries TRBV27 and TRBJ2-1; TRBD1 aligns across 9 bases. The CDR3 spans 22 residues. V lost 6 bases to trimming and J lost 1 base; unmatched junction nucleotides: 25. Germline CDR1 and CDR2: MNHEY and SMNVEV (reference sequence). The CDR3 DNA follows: TGTGCCAGCAGCCTTATATGGGGATGGGACAGGGCTACCCCGAAGTCCTACAATGAGCAGTTCTTC. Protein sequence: CASSLIWGWDRATPKSYNEQFF.

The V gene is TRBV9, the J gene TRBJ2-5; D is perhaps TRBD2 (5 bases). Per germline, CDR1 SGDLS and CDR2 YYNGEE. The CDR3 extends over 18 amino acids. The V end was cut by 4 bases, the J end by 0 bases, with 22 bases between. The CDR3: CASSQSLADFEYQETQYF. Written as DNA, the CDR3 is TGTGCCAGCAGCCAGTCCTTGGCGGACTTCGAGTACCAAGAGACCCAGTACTTC.

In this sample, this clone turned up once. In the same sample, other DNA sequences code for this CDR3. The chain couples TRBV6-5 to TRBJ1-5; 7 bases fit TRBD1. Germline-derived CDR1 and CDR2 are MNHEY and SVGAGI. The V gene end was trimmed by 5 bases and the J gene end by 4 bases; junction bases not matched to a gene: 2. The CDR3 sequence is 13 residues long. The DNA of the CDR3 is TGTGCCAGCAGTAACAGGGGAAATCAGCCCCAGCATTTT. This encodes CASSNRGNQPQHF.

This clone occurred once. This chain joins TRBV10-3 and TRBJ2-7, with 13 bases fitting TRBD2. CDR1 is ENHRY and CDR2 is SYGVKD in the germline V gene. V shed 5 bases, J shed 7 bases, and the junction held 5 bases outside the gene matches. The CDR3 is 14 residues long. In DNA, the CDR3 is TGTGCCATCAGTACCGGACTAGCGGGAGATGAGCAGTACTTC. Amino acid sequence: CAISTGLAGDEQYF.

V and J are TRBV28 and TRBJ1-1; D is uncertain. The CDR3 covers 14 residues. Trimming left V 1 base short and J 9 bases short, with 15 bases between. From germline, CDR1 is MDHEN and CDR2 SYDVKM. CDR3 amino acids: CASSLYITPSQAFF. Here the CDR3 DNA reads TGTGCCAGCAGTTTATATATCACCCCTTCCCAAGCTTTCTTT.